One and the same sample provided the 26 T cell receptor beta chains below, sequenced in a study of vaccination and CD4 T cells after COVID-19. The treatment is: roughly 10-day PBMC culture with coronavirus spike peptide pools or control peptides (ViraFEST assay). With the Oncomine TCR Beta short-read assay, DNA from cultured CD4+ T cells was sequenced. TCRdb analysed the PCR reads with MiXCR anew, one entry per CDR3 protein. Of roughly 12,000 distinct CDR3 sequences in the sample, 47% were seen once. Antigens of these TCRs are unknown. The sequencing sample was made of CD4+ T cells from blood, cultured in vitro. These receptors all come from a human donor who had recovered from COVID-19.

The chain combines TRBV6-5 with TRBJ2-1; D unclear. Trimming stripped 4 bases from V and 12 bases from J, with 19 bases between. This CDR3 is 14 amino acids long. CDR1 is MNHEY, CDR2 SVGAGI, per germline. The CDR3 bases are TGTGCCAGCAGTTCCCGACCCCCGTTGGGCGGGCAGTTCTTC. This gives the protein CASSSRPPLGGQFF.

The V gene is TRBV23-1, the J gene TRBJ1-1; 7 nucleotides match TRBD1. TRBV23-1 qualifies as an ORF whose function is uncertain. With 6 bases clipped from V and 6 bases from J, the junction kept 16 bases outside the gene matches. This CDR3 spans 16 amino acids. In DNA form, the CDR3 reads TGCGCCAGCAGACAAAGAGGGGGCGCTGGGTTCTCTGAAGCTTTCTTT. Translated: CASRQRGGAGFSEAFF.

This clonotype appeared a few times. The V and J genes are TRBV7-8 and TRBJ2-1, with 11 bases that match TRBD1. This CDR3 has 16 residues. CDR1 and CDR2 (germline): SGHVS, FQNEAQ. J gave up 6 bases and V 4 bases, and 8 bases lay outside the gene matches. CDR3 in DNA: TGTGCCAGCAGCTCTCGGGCCGGGACAGGGGGCAATGAGCAGTTCTTC. Its translation is CASSSRAGTGGNEQFF.

J is TRBJ2-3 and V is TRBV7-7; possible D gene TRBD2, 6 bases. V was pared by 5 bases and J by 3 bases, with 9 bases between. CDR3 length equals 13 residues. CDR1 is SSHAT, CDR2 FNYEAQ, per germline (reference sequence). CDR3 in DNA: TGTGCCAGCAGCCAGCGGGCAACAGATACGCAGTATTTT. Translating it yields CASSQRATDTQYF. The full variable domain, in which reference TRBV7-7 and TRBJ2-3 provide the parts outside the CDR3, is GAGVSQSPRYKVTKRGQDVTLRCDPISSHATLYWYQQALGQGPEFLTYFNYEAQPDKSGLPSDRFSAERPEGSISTLTIQRTEQRDSAMYRCASSQRATDTQYFGPGTRLTVL.

The gene calls are TRBV6-2 or TRBV6-3 and TRBJ1-2, with 7 bases aligning to TRBD1. CDR1 is MNHEY and CDR2 is SVGEGT in the germline V gene. The trim removed 7 bases at V and 4 bases at J, leaving 12 bases unmatched. The CDR3 extends over 15 amino acids. CDR3: CASNEAGGRVYGYTF. The CDR3 coding sequence is TGTGCCAGCAACGAAGCAGGGGGAAGAGTCTATGGCTACACCTTC.

The count of this clonotype is one. The chain joins TRBV7-8 to TRBJ2-7, with 7 bases lining up with TRBD2. The CDR3 is made up of 13 amino acids. J lost 5 bases, V lost 6 bases, and 7 bases had no gene match. In germline, CDR1 is SGHVS, CDR2 FQNEAQ. The CDR3 is CASSHSGGNEQYF. DNA of the CDR3: TGTGCCAGCAGTCACTCCGGGGGGAACGAGCAGTACTTC.

The chain links TRBV27 to TRBJ2-3; 11 bases agree with TRBD2. J was trimmed by 7 bases and V by 6 bases; bases with no gene match: 9. CDR3 length: 15 amino acids. The germline gives CDR1 MNHEY, CDR2 SMNVEV (reference sequence). CDR3 nucleotide sequence: TGTGCCAGCAGATTAGCGGGGGGGTACCGTAATACGCAGTATTTT. Residues: CASRLAGGYRNTQYF.

This clonotype was seen more than once but under ten times. V usage is TRBV7-6 and J usage is TRBJ2-3; no reliable D call. The CDR3 runs 11 residues. Germline V gene sequence: CDR1 SGHVS, CDR2 FNYEAQ. V was clipped by 4 bases and J by 7 bases, with 6 bases between them. This chain's CDR3 is CASSSRNTQYF. The CDR3, as DNA: TGTGCCAGCAGCTCGCGCAATACGCAGTATTTT. Filled out from reference TRBV7-6 and TRBJ2-3, the complete variable domain reads GAGVSQSPRYKVTKRGQDVALRCDPISGHVSLYWYRQALGQGPEFLTYFNYEAQQDKSGLPNDRFSAERPEGSISTLTIQRTEQRDSAMYRCASSSRNTQYFGPGTRLTVL.

The chain links TRBV5-1 to TRBJ2-5, with a tentative D call TRBD2 (7 bases). The CDR3 spans 15 residues. Germline V gene data show CDR1 as SGHRS and CDR2 as YFSETQ. V was shortened by 5 bases and J by 5 bases, with 19 bases between the two germline ends. The CDR3 region is CASSPLGGAGETQYF. The CDR3 DNA reads TGCGCCAGCAGTCCCCTGGGGGGGGCGGGCGAGACCCAGTACTTC.

In this sample, this clonotype turned up a few times. This chain uses TRBV19 with TRBJ2-5, with D maybe TRBD2 (5 bases). V shed 3 bases and J shed 4 bases, with 9 bases lying between them. The CDR3 has 13 residues. Looked up from germline, CDR1 is LNHDA and CDR2 is SQIVND (reference sequence). As DNA, the CDR3 is TGTGCCAGTAGTATCCGGGGTAGAGAGACCCAGTACTTC. This gives the protein CASSIRGRETQYF.

This clonotype was detected a few times. The V call is TRBV7-2, the J call TRBJ1-5; tentative D call: TRBD1 (5 bases). CDR1 is SGHTA and CDR2 is FQGNSA in the germline V gene. Trimming pared 4 bases from V and 4 bases from J, leaving 8 bases between. CDR3 length: 13 residues. The CDR3 loop is CASSSRGNQPQHF. CDR3 DNA sequence: TGTGCCAGCAGCTCCCGGGGGAATCAGCCCCAGCATTTT.

J is TRBJ1-6 and V is TRBV11-3; D gene ambiguous. Trimming took 2 bases from V and 0 from J, leaving 8 bases between them. This CDR3 comprises 16 residues. The germline gives CDR1 SGHNT, CDR2 YENEEA. CDR3 sequence: CASSLLSSSYNSPLHF. The CDR3 DNA sequence: TGTGCCAGCAGCTTACTGTCAAGCTCCTATAATTCACCCCTCCACTTT.

The chain recombines TRBV12-3 or TRBV12-4 with TRBJ1-2; 9 bases fit TRBD1. CDR3 length: 15 amino acids. J gave up 4 bases and V 5 bases, and 8 bases lay outside the gene matches. CDR3 residues: CASSQPPGQGYGYTF. The DNA of the CDR3 is TGTGCCAGCAGTCAACCTCCGGGACAGGGCTATGGCTACACCTTC.

This rearrangement joins TRBV7-9 to TRBJ2-2; 9 nucleotides align to TRBD2. Germline V CDR1 and CDR2: SEHNR, FQNEAQ (reference sequence). With V trimmed by 4 bases and J by 4 bases, 4 bases remained unmatched. The CDR3 contains 15 residues. CDR3 in amino acids: CASSSASGTTGELFF. DNA for the CDR3: TGTGCCAGCAGCTCAGCTAGCGGGACCACCGGGGAGCTGTTTTTT.

The chain links TRBV19 to TRBJ2-6; TRBD1 agrees at 7 bases. The CDR3 is 17 residues long. CDR1 and CDR2 from the germline V gene are LNHDA and SQIVND (reference sequence). V lost 4 bases to trimming and J lost 0 bases; unmatched junction nucleotides: 6. Here the CDR3 DNA reads TGTGCCAGTAGTACCCTAGCAGGGGGCTCTGGGGCCAACGTCCTGACTTTC. Translated, it gives CASSTLAGGSGANVLTF.

The chain uses TRBV9 and TRBJ2-7; D is unclear. The CDR3 extends over 12 amino acids. Trimming left V 3 bases short and J 1 base short, with 5 bases between. Germline V gene lookup returns CDR1 SGDLS and CDR2 YYNGEE. This CDR3 is CASSAGSYEQYF. The CDR3, as DNA: TGTGCCAGCAGCGCTGGTTCCTACGAGCAGTACTTC.

This clonotype has only one observation. The chain joins TRBV20-1 to TRBJ2-5, with TRBD2 matching 9 bases. The CDR3 loop spans 16 amino acids. Germline values: CDR1 DFQATT, CDR2 SNEGSKA (reference sequence). Written as DNA, the CDR3 is TGCAGCGTTCCAGCCGGTATAGCGGGGGTCGAGGAGACCCAGTACTTC. It specifies CSVPAGIAGVEETQYF.

The rearrangement uses TRBV5-4 and TRBJ1-1; 7 positions match TRBD1. The CDR3 consists of 16 residues. Germline V gives CDR1 SGHNT, CDR2 YYREEE (reference sequence). Trimming took 3 bases from V and 4 from J; bases not matched to a gene: 12. Written as DNA, the CDR3 is TGTGCCAGCAGCTCGAACCGGGACAGCTGGCGCACTGAAGCTTTCTTT. Residues: CASSSNRDSWRTEAFF.

The gene calls are TRBV30 and TRBJ2-5; no clear D gene. Between the trimmed V and J ends, which lost 0 bases and 5 bases, there was a span of 10 bases. This CDR3 has 13 amino acids. Germline-derived CDR1 and CDR2 are GTSNPN and SVGIG (reference sequence). The CDR3 region is CAWSVILGETQYF. The CDR3 DNA sequence: TGTGCCTGGAGTGTGATTCTCGGGGAGACCCAGTACTTC.

Only a few counts were recorded for this clonotype. The chain couples TRBV15 to TRBJ2-3, with TRBD2 as a possible D gene (6 bases). CDR1 LNHNV and CDR2 YYDKDF come from the germline V gene (reference sequence). CDR3 length: 17 residues. The V gene lost 0 bases and the J gene lost 0 bases, with 13 bases spanning the gap. The CDR3 DNA reads as TGTGCCACCAGCAGAGATGTCGGAGGGACGAGCACAGATACGCAGTATTTT. Protein: CATSRDVGGTSTDTQYF.

This chain connects TRBV6-4 to TRBJ2-3, with 12 bases lining up with TRBD2. The germline CDR1 and CDR2 sequences are MRHNA and SNTAGT. CDR3 length equals 16 residues. The V gene end was trimmed by 3 bases and the J gene end by 4 bases; junction bases not matched to a gene: 5. The CDR3 DNA follows: TGTGCCAGCAGTGATTCGGCTAGCGGGGGGGCAGATACGCAGTATTTT. Its translation is CASSDSASGGADTQYF.

The table lists this clonotype with a few counts. V gene TRBV7-6 combines with J gene TRBJ2-5; D call uncertain. From germline, CDR1 is SGHVS and CDR2 FNYEAQ. V dropped 1 base and J dropped 9 bases, with 18 bases sitting between them. There are 15 residues in the CDR3. DNA for the CDR3: TGTGCCAGCAGCTTAGAAGTCGGCGAACATGGGGCCCAGTACTTC. It yields the protein CASSLEVGEHGAQYF.

The CDR3 DNA is TGTGCCAGTAGTTACCTGGACAGGATGAACACTGAAGCTTTCTTT. Translating it yields CASSYLDRMNTEAFF. V usage is TRBV19 and J usage is TRBJ1-1, with 7 bases aligning to TRBD1. Trimming removed 5 bases from V and 0 bases from J; junction bases left unmatched: 6. The germline V gene has CDR1 LNHDA and CDR2 SQIVND (reference sequence). This CDR3 spans 15 amino acids.

The rearrangement uses TRBV9 and TRBJ2-1, with unresolved D. The CDR3 is 14 residues long. Trimming removed 3 bases at V and 5 bases at J, with 12 bases between. Germline V gives CDR1 SGDLS, CDR2 YYNGEE. The CDR3 nucleotides read TGTGCCAGCAGCGCCTCGGACGCACACAATGAGCAGTTCTTC. Amino acids: CASSASDAHNEQFF.

V gene TRBV5-1 combines with J gene TRBJ2-3; no clear D gene. V was cut by 2 bases and J by 0 bases, with 4 bases left in between. This CDR3 contains 13 residues. Germline loops: CDR1 SGHRS, CDR2 YFSETQ. The CDR3 bases are TGCGCCAGCAGCTTAACGAGCACAGATACGCAGTATTTT. Translated, it gives CASSLTSTDTQYF.

The chain has TRBV2 and TRBJ2-3; TRBD2 might be the D (6 bases). V lost 7 bases to trimming and J lost 2 bases, with 10 bases between them. There are 13 residues in the CDR3. Germline V lookup: CDR1 SNHLY, CDR2 FYNNEI. The CDR3 protein is CASKRELTDTQYF. The CDR3 DNA reads TGTGCCAGCAAACGGGAGCTCACAGATACGCAGTATTTT.